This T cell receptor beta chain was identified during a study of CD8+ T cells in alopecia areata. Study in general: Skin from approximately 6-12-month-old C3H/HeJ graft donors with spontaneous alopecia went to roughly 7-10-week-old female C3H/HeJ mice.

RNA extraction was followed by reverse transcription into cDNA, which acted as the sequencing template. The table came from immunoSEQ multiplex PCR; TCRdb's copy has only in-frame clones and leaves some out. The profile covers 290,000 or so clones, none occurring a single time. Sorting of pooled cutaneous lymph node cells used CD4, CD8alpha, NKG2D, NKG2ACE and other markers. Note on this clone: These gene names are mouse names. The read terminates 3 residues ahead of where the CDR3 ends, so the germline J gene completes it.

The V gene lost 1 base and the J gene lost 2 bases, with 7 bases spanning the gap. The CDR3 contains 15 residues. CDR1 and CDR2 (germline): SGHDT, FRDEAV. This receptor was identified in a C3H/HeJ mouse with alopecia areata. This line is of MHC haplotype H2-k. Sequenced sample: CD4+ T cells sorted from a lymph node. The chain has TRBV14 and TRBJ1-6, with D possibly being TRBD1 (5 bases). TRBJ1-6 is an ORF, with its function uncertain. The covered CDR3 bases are TGTGCCAGCAGTTTCGTGGGGGCCTATAATTCGCCC. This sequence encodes CASSFVGAYNSP. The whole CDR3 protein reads CASSFVGAYNSPLYF.